This TCR beta chain appears in the sequencing data of a study of blood T cell repertoires in COVID-19. In the study overall: Italy, Spain and the United States were the sources of the convalescent and acute COVID-19 samples. PBMCs, B-cell-depleted T cells, or T cells provided the cDNA or gDNA that made up the material.

The germline V gene has CDR1 SGHTS and CDR2 YDEGEE. The J segment lost 8 bases and the V segment lost 3 bases, leaving 14 bases of the junction unmatched. This CDR3 is built from 18 residues. Study processing details: Amplification of reference gene primers was used by the study to estimate nucleated cell counts. This table comes from immunoSEQ multiplex PCR, and its TCRdb copy is limited to in-frame clones, with some not included. V and J calls and clone size come straight from that table; D and trimming were deduced from the DNA. The sample records about 120,000 clones, over 65% being singletons. The sequence was collected from a man aged 60 to 69 with acute or convalescent COVID-19. Sequencing input: peripheral blood. The chain links TRBV5-8 to TRBJ2-1, with 13 bases lining up with TRBD2. CDR3 in amino acids: CASSSGGTTSGRAHEQFF. For the CDR3, the DNA is TGTGCCAGCAGCTCAGGGGGGACCACTAGCGGGAGGGCACATGAGCAGTTCTTC.